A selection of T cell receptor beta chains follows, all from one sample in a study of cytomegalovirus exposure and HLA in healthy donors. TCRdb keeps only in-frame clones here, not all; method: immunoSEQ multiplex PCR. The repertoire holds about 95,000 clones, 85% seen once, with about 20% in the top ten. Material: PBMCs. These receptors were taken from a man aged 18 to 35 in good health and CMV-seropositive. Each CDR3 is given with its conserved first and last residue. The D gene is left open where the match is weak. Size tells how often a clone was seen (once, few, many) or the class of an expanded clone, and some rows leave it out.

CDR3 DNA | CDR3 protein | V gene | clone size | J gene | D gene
TGCGCCAGCAGCCAGTACAGGGAACCTCCTGGAAACACCATATATTTT | CASSQYREPPGNTIYF | TRBV4-1 | NA | TRBJ1-3 | NA
TGTGCCAGCAGCTCCCCGTCGACAGACACAGATACGCAGTATTTT | CASSSPSTDTDTQYF | TRBV7-9 | NA | TRBJ2-3 | NA
TGTGCCAGCAGCGTAGGACAGGGGGGCATTGCCACTGAAGCTTTCTTT | CASSVGQGGIATEAFF | TRBV9 | NA | TRBJ1-1 | TRBD1
TGTGCCAGCAGCATAGCCCGGTTCTTACAAGAGACCCAGTACTTC | CASSIARFLQETQYF | TRBV6-1 | once | TRBJ2-5 | NA
TGTGCCAGCAGCTTGGTTCAGGGGGCCACTGAAGCTTTCTTT | CASSLVQGATEAFF | TRBV5-4 | once | TRBJ1-1 | TRBD1
TGCGCCAGCAGCTGGAACTTTGACAGCTCCTACGAGCAGTACTTC | CASSWNFDSSYEQYF | TRBV5-1 | NA | TRBJ2-7 | NA
TGCAGTGGCGTAAACCAAGAGACCCAGTACTTC | CSGVNQETQYF | TRBV20-1 | NA | TRBJ2-5 | NA
TGTGCCAGCAGCGTAGGGGGGGGGACCCAGGGTCGGGACGAGCAGTACTTC | CASSVGGGTQGRDEQYF | TRBV9 | NA | TRBJ2-7 | TRBD2
TGTGCCAGCAGTTTGCGCCGTCAGGCTAGCGGGAGCGGCAGCTCCTACGAGCAGTACTTC | CASSLRRQASGSGSSYEQYF | TRBV27 | NA | TRBJ2-7 | TRBD2
TGTGCCACCAGCAGGACCGGGACAGGGCGGGAGACCCAGTACTTC | CATSRTGTGRETQYF | TRBV15 | NA | TRBJ2-5 | TRBD1
TGCGCCAGCAGCCAAGATCCAGGCCGGCAAGAGACCCAGTACTTC | CASSQDPGRQETQYF | TRBV4-1 | NA | TRBJ2-5 | NA
TGTGCCAGCAGCCCAACCTCTACGAACACTGAAGCTTTCTTT | CASSPTSTNTEAFF | TRBV7-9 | NA | TRBJ1-1 | NA
TGTGCCAGCAGTGACCGGGACACCTATGGCTACACCTTC | CASSDRDTYGYTF | TRBV6-1 | NA | TRBJ1-2 | NA
TGTGCCAGCAGTGATGGGACAGGGCTCTATGAAGAAAAACTGTTTTTT | CASSDGTGLYEEKLFF | TRBV6-1 | NA | TRBJ1-4 | TRBD1
TGTGCCAGCAGCCCCGTATGGACAGGGGCGGAGGACGAGCAGTACTTC | CASSPVWTGAEDEQYF | TRBV7-9 | NA | TRBJ2-7 | TRBD1
TGTGCCAGCAGCTGGAGACAGGGGGGGAACACCGGGGAGCTGTTTTTT | CASSWRQGGNTGELFF | TRBV9 | NA | TRBJ2-2 | TRBD1
TGTGCCAGCAGTTACCTCAGACAGGGTGACACTGAAGCTTTCTTT | CASSYLRQGDTEAFF | TRBV6-6 | NA | TRBJ1-1 | TRBD1
TGTGCCAGTAGTTCCAGGAGAGGGGAGGGTACTGAAGCTTTCTTT | CASSSRRGEGTEAFF | TRBV19 | NA | TRBJ1-1 | NA
TGTGCCAGCTCTCCCGGACAGGGGCCGCCTGACGGGGCTTTTTTT | CASSPGQGPPDGAFF | TRBV18 | NA | TRBJ1-4 | TRBD1
TGTGCCAGCAGCTTAGGAGCCCCTGGTATAGCTGAAGCTTTCTTT | CASSLGAPGIAEAFF | TRBV7-2 | once | TRBJ1-1 | NA
TGTGCCAGCAGTTACAAGAGGAGTGGCAATCAGCCCCAGCATTTT | CASSYKRSGNQPQHF | TRBV6-6 | NA | TRBJ1-5 | NA
TGTGCCAGCAGTCCGCAGGGGGTAGACAATGAGCAGTTCTTC | CASSPQGVDNEQFF | TRBV27 | NA | TRBJ2-1 | TRBD1
TGTGCCAGCAGTTACTCACGGGTCAGCAATCAGCCCCAGCATTTT | CASSYSRVSNQPQHF | TRBV6-6 | NA | TRBJ1-5 | NA
TGTGCCAGCAGTTTATCGGGAACAGGGGATAACGAGCAGTACTTC | CASSLSGTGDNEQYF | TRBV27 | NA | TRBJ2-7 | TRBD1
TGTGCCATAACTGGACAGTCCTCCACCGATACGCAGTATTTT | CAITGQSSTDTQYF | TRBV7-8 | NA | TRBJ2-3 | NA
TGTGCCAGCAGCCCCCCGGGACAGGGGGCGGCGGAGACCCAGTACTTC | CASSPPGQGAAETQYF | TRBV5-4 | NA | TRBJ2-5 | TRBD1
TGCAGCGTACACTCCGGACAGGGGGGAAACACCATATATTTT | CSVHSGQGGNTIYF | TRBV29-1 | NA | TRBJ1-3 | TRBD1
TGTGCCAGCAGCTGGGGGACAGGGGGGTACTATGGCTACACCTTC | CASSWGTGGYYGYTF | TRBV5-6 | NA | TRBJ1-2 | TRBD1
TGTGCCAGCAGCTTTACAGGGTCAGATACGCAGTATTTT | CASSFTGSDTQYF | TRBV28 | once | TRBJ2-3 | NA
TGTGCCAGCAGCTGGGGGGAGACTGAAGCTTTCTTT | CASSWGETEAFF | TRBV7-9 | NA | TRBJ1-1 | NA
TGTGCCAGCAGCTTAGCGGAGGCGGATGAGCAGTTCTTC | CASSLAEADEQFF | TRBV7-7 | NA | TRBJ2-1 | NA
TGTGCCAGCAGCCCCACAGCGGGAACCTTATACAATGAGCAGTTCTTC | CASSPTAGTLYNEQFF | TRBV7-3 | NA | TRBJ2-1 | TRBD2
TGTGCCAGCAGTGAGGGTGCGTCAGGGGAGCAGTTCTTC | CASSEGASGEQFF | TRBV6-4 | few | TRBJ2-1 | NA
TGTGCCAGCAGTTTAAGGGGCAGGGAGGAGACTGAAGCTTTCTTT | CASSLRGREETEAFF | TRBV27 | NA | TRBJ1-1 | NA
TGTGCCAGCAGCTTAATGGGCAGCGGGGAGCTGTTTTTT | CASSLMGSGELFF | TRBV7-3 | NA | TRBJ2-2 | NA
TGTGCCAGCAGCTTGGTGTTAGCGGGAGTAAATGAGCAGTTCTTC | CASSLVLAGVNEQFF | TRBV5-4 | NA | TRBJ2-1 | TRBD2
TGTGCCAGTAGGGATGCGCGGGGATCAGATACGCAGTATTTT | CASRDARGSDTQYF | TRBV19 | NA | TRBJ2-3 | NA
TGTGCCAGCAGACTTAGGGGCAGCCATCAGCCCCAGCATTTT | CASRLRGSHQPQHF | TRBV27 | NA | TRBJ1-5 | NA
TGTGCCAGCAGCCGACTACCGGGCCCGGACCCCTCCGAGCAGTACTTC | CASSRLPGPDPSEQYF | TRBV4-2 | NA | TRBJ2-7 | NA
TGTGCCAGCAGCTTAGGGTTGGGGCCCTCTGGGGCCAACGTCCTGACTTTC | CASSLGLGPSGANVLTF | TRBV7-3 | NA | TRBJ2-6 | NA